This paragraph reports one TCR beta chain. Germline CDR1 SQVTM, CDR2 ANQGSEA. V lost 3 bases and J lost 5, with 12 bases in between. The CDR3 has 13 residues. This specimen belongs to a study of blood T cell repertoires in COVID-19. Per the original methods: Counts of nucleated cells, estimated from reference gene primer amplification, were obtained. TCRdb keeps only in-frame clones here, not all; method: immunoSEQ multiplex PCR. V, J and clone size are those of that table, while D and trimming were read from the DNA. The data hold roughly 79,000 clones, with 87% observed a single time. The chain combines TRBV29-1 with TRBJ2-3; possibly TRBD2 for D (7 bases). The sequencing input was peripheral blood. This receptor was identified in a woman between 50 and 59 years old with acute or convalescent COVID-19. CDR3 loop: CSVEGGAEDTQYF. As DNA, the CDR3 is TGCAGCGTTGAGGGGGGGGCAGAAGATACGCAGTATTTT.